These 20 T cell receptor beta chains were all obtained from the same sample, sequenced in a study of spatial heterogeneity in lung cancer. No antigen is known for these receptors. Time point specified: sample taken at primary tumor resection. TCRdb re-called the 5' RACE reads with MiXCR, one entry per CDR3 protein. The data contain some 6,900 distinct CDR3 sequences, over 13% of them singletons. The study's findings and limits: Mutation tallies in tumors tracked expanded intratumoral alpha and beta TCR counts.

The material was lung tumor tissue, obtained at surgery. Receptor source: a male donor with early-stage non-small cell lung cancer.

Relative to its sample, this clonotype is large. The chain combines TRBV19 with TRBJ2-7; 7 bases fit TRBD1. CDR3 length: 14 residues. CDR1 is LNHDA and CDR2 is SQIVND in the germline V gene (reference sequence). J gave up 2 bases and V 1 base, and 2 bases lay outside the gene matches. In DNA, the CDR3 is TGTGCCAGTAGTATAGGAGGGACAGCCTACGAGCAGTACTTC. Its translation is CASSIGGTAYEQYF.

In its sample, this clonotype was seen many times. The rearrangement uses TRBV5-1 and TRBJ1-1, with TRBD1 matching over 7 bases. Per germline, CDR1 SGHRS and CDR2 YFSETQ. V shed 2 bases, J shed 6 bases, and the junction held 4 bases outside the gene matches. The CDR3 is made up of 13 amino acids. In DNA form, the CDR3 reads TGCGCCAGCAGCTTTTGGCAGGGGGCTGAAGCTTTCTTT. It specifies CASSFWQGAEAFF.

As concerns this clonotype: Given a much more abundant clone one base away, this may be a read error. The chain employs TRBV20-1 and TRBJ2-5, with D uncertain. Per germline, CDR1 DFQATT and CDR2 SNEGSKA (reference sequence). The ends were cut back, 0 bases at V and 5 bases at J, with 16 bases in the middle. This CDR3 comprises 15 residues. The CDR3 spells CSAREMRRAQETQYF. CDR3 DNA: TGCAGTGCTAGAGAAATGCGACGGGCTCAGGAGACCCAGTACTTC.

The chain joins TRBV11-3 to TRBJ2-1; TRBD2 aligns across 8 bases. CDR3 size: 14 residues. Trimming removed 1 base from V and 7 bases from J; junction bases left unmatched: 3. The germline V gene encodes CDR1 SGHNT and CDR2 YENEEA. The CDR3 protein is CASSLVAGGNEQFF. CDR3 bases: TGTGCCAGCAGCTTAGTGGCGGGAGGAAATGAGCAGTTCTTC.

The chain employs TRBV7-8 and TRBJ2-7; D is unresolved. There are 14 residues in the CDR3. The V end lost 1 base, the J end lost 1 base, and 8 bases lay between the germline ends. CDR1 is SGHVS and CDR2 is FQNEAQ in the germline V gene. DNA for the CDR3: TGTGCCAGCAGCTTAGGCTCGTCGTCCTACGAGCAGTACTTC. Protein product: CASSLGSSSYEQYF. Full variable domain (rest looked up from reference TRBV7-8 and TRBJ2-7): GAGVSQSPRYKVAKRGQDVALRCDPISGHVSLFWYQQALGQGPEFLTYFQNEAQLDKSGLPSDRFFAERPEGSVSTLKIQRTQQEDSAVYLCASSLGSSSYEQYFGPGTRLTVT.

By share of the sample, this clonotype is medium-sized. The gene calls are TRBV5-6 and TRBJ1-1; D may be TRBD1 (5 bases). CDR3 size: 13 residues. In germline, CDR1 is SGHDT, CDR2 YYEEEE. The V end was cut by 0 bases, the J end by 4 bases, with 7 bases between. The CDR3 bases are TGTGCCAGCAGCTTGGCAGGGTTCACTGAAGCTTTCTTT. This translates into CASSLAGFTEAFF.

This clonotype is judged medium-sized. The rearrangement joins TRBV11-2 to TRBJ1-5, with no clear D. The germline V and J ends were trimmed by 1 base and 4 bases, with 8 bases remaining between them. The CDR3 has 14 residues. Germline V lookup: CDR1 SGHAT, CDR2 FQNNGV. The CDR3 DNA follows: TGTGCCAGCAGCTTAGGGGCGGGGAATCAGCCCCAGCATTTT. It yields the protein CASSLGAGNQPQHF.

By share of the sample, this clonotype is medium-sized (0.01 to 0.1%). The rearrangement links TRBV6-6 to TRBJ1-3; D gene ambiguous. This CDR3 has 13 residues. Deletions cut 2 bases from V and 10 bases from J, with 12 bases between. The germline CDR1 and CDR2 sequences are MNHNY and SVGAGI (reference sequence). In DNA, the CDR3 is TGTGCCAGCAGTTACGCGCGGCAGGTTACCATATATTTT. It specifies CASSYARQVTIYF.

By share, this clonotype ranks as medium-sized. V and J are TRBV12-3 or TRBV12-4 and TRBJ2-3; 9 bases are shared with TRBD2. This CDR3 has 16 residues. With V trimmed by 0 bases and J by 3 bases, 4 bases remained unmatched. This CDR3 reads CASSLAAAGGTDTQYF. The CDR3 DNA is TGTGCCAGCAGTTTAGCTGCGGCGGGAGGGACAGATACGCAGTATTTT.

This clonotype was seen a handful of times. The V gene is TRBV10-2, the J gene TRBJ1-2, with TRBD1 matching 8 bases. The CDR3 has 13 residues. V was pared by 6 bases and J by 4 bases, with 4 bases of the junction left unmatched. From germline, CDR1 is WSHSY and CDR2 SAAADI. CDR3 DNA sequence: TGCGCCAGCAGCCAGGGGGCCGGCTATGGCTACACCTTC. It yields the protein CASSQGAGYGYTF.

This clonotype has ten or more counts. The rearrangement uses TRBV12-3 or TRBV12-4 and TRBJ2-7; D remains unclear. The CDR3 is 13 amino acids. Trimming left V 2 bases short and J 6 bases short, with 11 bases between. The CDR3 DNA sequence: TGTGCCAGCAGTTTACCCACTATGGGCGAGCAGTACTTC. Residues: CASSLPTMGEQYF.

This chain links TRBV10-3 with TRBJ1-2; D is possibly TRBD1 (5 bases). CDR3 length equals 15 residues. Between the trimmed V and J ends, which lost 0 bases and 4 bases, there was a span of 12 bases. Germline CDR1 and CDR2: ENHRY and SYGVKD. The CDR3 spells CAISESGLTPYGYTF. The CDR3, as DNA: TGTGCCATCAGTGAGTCGGGGCTTACACCCTATGGCTACACCTTC.

This clonotype came up a few times. The V gene is TRBV5-6, the J gene TRBJ1-1, with D unclear. Trimming left V 5 bases short and J 0 bases short, with 8 bases between. The germline V gene encodes CDR1 SGHDT and CDR2 YYEEEE. The CDR3 extends over 13 amino acids. CDR3 DNA sequence: TGTGCCAGCAGACTTCGGTTGAACACTGAAGCTTTCTTT. Translation gives CASRLRLNTEAFF.

The chain combines TRBV18 with TRBJ2-5; D might be TRBD2 (6 bases). The ends were cut back, 3 bases at V and 1 base at J, with 12 bases in the middle. Germline V gene lookup returns CDR1 KGHSH and CDR2 LQKENI. CDR3 length equals 15 residues. The CDR3 DNA reads as TGTGCCAGCTCACCGCGGGGCAGGGTCCAAGAGACCCAGTACTTC. Translation gives CASSPRGRVQETQYF.

This clonotype is labeled medium-sized. The rearrangement uses TRBV12-2 and TRBJ1-2. TRBV12-2 constitutes a pseudogene. This CDR3 has 13 residues. The CDR3 DNA follows: TGTGCAAGTCGCTTAGACACTAACTATGGCTACACCTTC. Amino acids: CASRLDTNYGYTF.

This clonotype has only a few counts. This sequence joins TRBV27 and TRBJ2-1; D may be TRBD1 or TRBD2 (6 bases each). Germline V gene lookup returns CDR1 MNHEY and CDR2 SMNVEV (reference sequence). The CDR3 runs 15 residues. The V and J ends lost 3 bases and 1 base respectively, with 10 bases between them. The CDR3 here is CASSFSGASYNEQFF. For the CDR3, the DNA is TGTGCCAGCAGTTTTTCGGGGGCTTCCTACAATGAGCAGTTCTTC.

This clonotype was found many times. The chain carries TRBV10-3 and TRBJ1-5; D is undetermined. Germline lookup yields CDR1 ENHRY and CDR2 SYGVKD. The V end lost 10 bases, the J end lost 5 bases, and 12 bases lay between the germline ends. The CDR3 contains 12 residues. DNA of the CDR3: TGTGCCACAGGACCGAGAGATCAGCCCCAGCATTTT. The encoded protein is CATGPRDQPQHF.

By sample share, this clonotype is medium-sized. The chain recombines TRBV29-1 with TRBJ2-7; maybe TRBD2 (6 bases). The length of the CDR3 is 15 residues. Per germline, CDR1 SQVTM and CDR2 ANQGSEA. The ends were cut back, 3 bases at V and 6 bases at J, with 21 bases in the middle. The CDR3 sequence is CSVEVADSMTVEQYF. The CDR3 coding sequence is TGCAGCGTTGAGGTAGCGGATTCCATGACTGTCGAGCAGTACTTC.

This clonotype has ten or more counts. The rearrangement joins TRBV4-3 to TRBJ2-1; D assignment may be TRBD1 or TRBD2 (6 bases each). The CDR3 covers 16 residues. V dropped 0 bases and J dropped 2 bases, with 11 bases sitting between them. The germline CDR1 and CDR2 sequences are LGHNA and YSLEER. The CDR3 sequence: CASSQEGGGTYNEQFF. For the CDR3, the DNA is TGCGCCAGCAGCCAAGAGGGGGGCGGAACCTACAATGAGCAGTTCTTC.

Here the CDR3 reads CASSLFYRDDEKLFF. The CDR3 DNA sequence: TGTGCCAGCAGTTTATTTTACAGGGATGATGAAAAACTGTTTTTT. This chain connects TRBV28 to TRBJ1-4, with a possible D match to TRBD1 (6 bases). Trimming shortened V by 1 base and J by 6 bases, and 12 bases separated the two germline ends. The CDR3 is 15 residues long. Germline V gene lookup returns CDR1 MDHEN and CDR2 SYDVKM.